This T cell receptor beta chain originates from a study of blood T cell repertoires in COVID-19. As for the study in general: Material from acute and convalescent COVID-19 was sourced from the United States, Italy and Spain.

TCRdb's copy holds only in-frame clones and misses some; the assay was immunoSEQ multiplex PCR. Of a few hundred thousand clones listed, roughly 87% are singletons. The TCR comes from a woman in her twenties or thirties who had recovered from COVID-19. What was sequenced was PBMCs or T cells enriched from blood (not recorded which).

For the CDR3, the DNA is TGTGCCAGCAGCTTCCAGCGGAATACGCAGTATTTT. This codes for CASSFQRNTQYF. The rearrangement joins TRBV13 to TRBJ2-3, with a weak D call TRBD2 (5 bases). CDR3 length: 12 residues. CDR1 is PRHDT, CDR2 FYEKMQ, per germline (reference sequence). The V gene lost 3 bases and the J gene lost 7 bases, with 8 bases spanning the gap.